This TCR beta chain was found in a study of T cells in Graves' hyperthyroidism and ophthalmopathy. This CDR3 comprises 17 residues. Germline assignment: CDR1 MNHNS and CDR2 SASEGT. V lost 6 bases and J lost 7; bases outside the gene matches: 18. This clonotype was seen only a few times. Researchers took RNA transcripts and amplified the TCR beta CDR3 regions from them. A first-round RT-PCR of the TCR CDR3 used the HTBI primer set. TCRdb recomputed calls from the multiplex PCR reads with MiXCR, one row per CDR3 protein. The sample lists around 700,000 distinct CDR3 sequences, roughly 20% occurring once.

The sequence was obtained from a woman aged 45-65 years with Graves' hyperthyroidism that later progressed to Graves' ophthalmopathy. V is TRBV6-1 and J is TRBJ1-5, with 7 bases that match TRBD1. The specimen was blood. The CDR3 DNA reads TGTGCCAGCAGCCGAACCTCCGGGACAGTGGTTCGGCAGCCCCAGCATTTT. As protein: CASSRTSGTVVRQPQHF.